The present TCR beta chain was sequenced within a study of T-cell reconstitution after alpha-beta-depleted transplantation in children. This clonotype has ten or more counts. Preparing the TCRbeta library involved the use of unique molecular identifiers. TCRdb re-called the PCR reads with MiXCR, one entry per CDR3 protein. The repertoire holds approximately 520,000 distinct CDR3 sequences, with approximately 32% as singletons. V was clipped by 1 base and J by 4 bases; unmatched bases: 2. The CDR3 totals 14 residues. Germline V gene data show CDR1 as SGHAT and CDR2 as FQNNGV. This TCR was sampled from a human donor who donated a stem cell graft to a child with aplastic anemia. The material sequenced was PBMCs from the stem cell graft donor, taken from the stem cell graft. The genes are TRBV11-2 and TRBJ2-5; 8 nucleotides line up with TRBD1. CDR3 nucleotides: TGTGCCAGCAGCTTAGGACAGGGGAGAGAGACCCAGTACTTC. Protein: CASSLGQGRETQYF.